Following are 26 T cell receptor beta chains from one sample sequenced in a study of OX40 agonist ivuxolimab in advanced cancers. Produced via immunoSEQ multiplex PCR; TCRdb's table is partial and in-frame only. The data hold 9,500 to 13,000 clones, with over 65% observed a single time. Specimen: CD4+ or CD8+ T cells sorted from blood, collected in a trial of the OX40 agonist ivuxolimab. The receptors come from an adult with an advanced solid tumor such as melanoma, head and neck, liver or kidney cancer.

The V gene is TRBV12-5, the J gene TRBJ1-3, with D hard to call. Per germline, CDR1 LGHNT and CDR2 FRNRAP. Trimming took 2 bases from V and 2 from J, leaving 7 bases between them. There are 14 residues in the CDR3. CDR3 amino acids: CASGLSKPGNTIYF. CDR3 DNA sequence: TGTGCTAGTGGTTTGAGCAAACCTGGAAACACCATATATTTT. The full variable domain, in which reference TRBV12-5 and TRBJ1-3 provide the parts outside the CDR3, is DARVTQTPRHKVTEMGQEVTMRCQPILGHNTVFWYRQTMMQGLELLAYFRNRAPLDDSGMPKDRFSAEMPDATLATLKIQPSEPRDSAVYFCASGLSKPGNTIYFGEGSWLTVV.

The chain has TRBV19 and TRBJ2-3; D may be TRBD2 (7 bases). This CDR3 is built from 16 residues. Germline CDR1 reads LNHDA; CDR2 reads SQIVND (reference sequence). Trimming shortened V by 5 bases and J by 1 base, and 16 bases separated the two germline ends. CDR3 region: CASSPWGGYGTDTQYF. In DNA, the CDR3 is TGTGCCAGTAGTCCCTGGGGGGGCTACGGCACAGATACGCAGTATTTT. Filled out from reference TRBV19 and TRBJ2-3, the complete variable domain reads DGGITQSPKYLFRKEGQNVTLSCEQNLNHDAMYWYRQDPGQGLRLIYYSQIVNDFQKGDIAEGYSVSREKKESFPLTVTSAQKNPTAFYLCASSPWGGYGTDTQYFGPGTRLTVL.

This clone showed up just a few times. V usage is TRBV15 and J usage is TRBJ1-4; D unresolved. Looked up from germline, CDR1 is LNHNV and CDR2 is YYDKDF (reference sequence). The V end lost 0 bases, the J end lost 0 bases, and 8 bases lay between the germline ends. This CDR3 is built from 16 residues. CDR3 in amino acids: CATSRDRVPTNEKLFF. For the CDR3, the DNA is TGTGCCACCAGCAGAGACCGGGTTCCAACTAATGAAAAACTGTTTTTT.

The chain joins TRBV7-2 to TRBJ2-1, with no clear D. Germline values: CDR1 SGHTA, CDR2 FQGNSA. Trimming left V 5 bases short and J 4 bases short, with 9 bases between. This CDR3 has 13 amino acids. CDR3 DNA: TGTGCCAGCAGCATCGGACGGTACAATGAGCAGTTCTTC. As protein: CASSIGRYNEQFF. Drawing the rest from reference TRBV7-2 and TRBJ2-1, the complete variable domain is GAGVSQSPSNKVTEKGKDVELRCDPISGHTALYWYRQSLGQGLEFLIYFQGNSAPDKSGLPSDRFSAERTGGSVSTLTIQRTQQEDSAVYLCASSIGRYNEQFFGPGTRLTVL.

The chain couples TRBV5-5 to TRBJ1-1; no clear D. Germline assignment: CDR1 SGHKS and CDR2 YYEKEE (reference sequence). V dropped 0 bases and J dropped 1 base, with 7 bases sitting between them. The CDR3 runs 14 residues. CDR3 sequence: CASSLARANTEAFF. DNA of the CDR3: TGTGCCAGCAGCTTGGCCAGAGCGAACACTGAAGCTTTCTTT.

The chain is built from TRBV11-2 and TRBJ2-5; 8 bases line up with TRBD1. The CDR3 spans 17 residues. The germline gives CDR1 SGHAT, CDR2 FQNNGV. V gave up 3 bases and J gave up 3 bases; unmatched junction bases: 12. CDR3 coding DNA: TGTGCCAGCAGCTTTTTTCCCGACAGGGGTTGGGAAGAGACCCAGTACTTC. Translation gives CASSFFPDRGWEETQYF.

The J gene is TRBJ1-3, the V gene TRBV21-1. TRBV21-1 is flagged as a pseudogene. CDR3 size: 18 residues. DNA of the CDR3: TGTGCCAGCAGCACCCCAGTCGGGGGGCTTTCGTCTGGAAACACCATATATTTT. Translated, it gives CASSTPVGGLSSGNTIYF.

Concerning this clone itself: The sample holds other DNA sequences that translate to the same CDR3. This chain joins TRBV29-1 and TRBJ1-2, with unresolved D. This CDR3 is built from 14 residues. Germline-derived CDR1 and CDR2 are SQVTM and ANQGSEA. The germline V and J ends were trimmed by 3 bases and 2 bases, with 13 bases remaining between them. The CDR3 DNA is TGCAGCGTTGAGGGAGGGCGGGCGAACTATGGCTACACCTTC. As protein: CSVEGGRANYGYTF.

CDR3 residues: CASSYYPQGRADTQYF. The CDR3, as DNA: TGTGCCAGCAGTTACTACCCACAGGGGCGCGCAGATACGCAGTATTTT. V usage is TRBV6-5 and J usage is TRBJ2-3, with 7 positions matching TRBD1. The ends lost 1 base at V and 4 bases at J; junction bases unmatched: 8. The CDR3 spans 16 residues. Per germline, CDR1 MNHEY and CDR2 SVGAGI.

This clone was recorded a few times. The V gene is TRBV4-2, the J gene TRBJ2-3; possible D gene TRBD1, 5 bases. With 1 base removed from V and 5 bases from J, the gap between germline ends came to 19 bases. The CDR3 length is 17 residues. Germline loops: CDR1 LGHNA, CDR2 YNFKEQ. This CDR3 is CASSQVRGDSLRDTQYF. DNA for the CDR3: TGTGCCAGCAGCCAAGTAAGGGGCGACTCTCTGAGAGATACGCAGTATTTT.

V is TRBV7-2 and J is TRBJ2-1, with D tentatively TRBD2 (5 bases). V lost 5 bases to trimming and J lost 3 bases, with 8 bases between them. CDR1 is SGHTA, CDR2 FQGNSA, per germline. The CDR3 totals 13 residues. The DNA for the CDR3 is TGTGCCAGCAGCAGCCGGGACTACAATGAGCAGTTCTTC. Its protein is CASSSRDYNEQFF.

This clone appeared once. This chain uses TRBV5-6 with TRBJ2-7; D gene unclear. V was trimmed by 0 bases and J by 0 bases, leaving 7 bases between them. Germline loops: CDR1 SGHDT, CDR2 YYEEEE. This CDR3 has 14 amino acids. The CDR3 sequence is CASSLAAYSYEQYF. The CDR3 DNA is TGTGCCAGCAGCTTGGCCGCTTACTCCTACGAGCAGTACTTC.

The chain employs TRBV7-5 and TRBJ1-2. TRBV7-5 is recorded as a pseudogene. The CDR3 consists of 14 residues. CDR3 sequence: CASSPLEGPVGYTF. The CDR3 DNA reads as TGTGCCAGCAGCCCCTTGGAGGGGCCTGTTGGCTACACCTTC.

The chain has TRBV19 and TRBJ1-3; D may be TRBD1 (5 bases). V gave up 9 bases and J gave up 1 base, with 16 bases separating them. Germline CDR1 reads LNHDA; CDR2 reads SQIVND (reference sequence). This CDR3 comprises 15 residues. The CDR3 DNA reads TGTGCCAGCAGTGCCCTGGGGCCTTCTGGAAACACCATATATTTT. Translating it yields CASSALGPSGNTIYF. Drawing the rest from reference TRBV19 and TRBJ1-3, the complete variable domain is DGGITQSPKYLFRKEGQNVTLSCEQNLNHDAMYWYRQDPGQGLRLIYYSQIVNDFQKGDIAEGYSVSREKKESFPLTVTSAQKNPTAFYLCASSALGPSGNTIYFGEGSWLTVV.

The V call is TRBV4-2, the J call TRBJ2-1, with 12 positions matching TRBD2. The CDR3 runs to 17 residues. The V gene's germline CDR1 is LGHNA and CDR2 YNFKEQ. V lost 1 base, J lost 0 bases, and 1 base stayed unmatched. Here the CDR3 reads CASSQGLAGVSYNEQFF. The CDR3 DNA reads TGTGCCAGCAGCCAAGGACTAGCGGGGGTCTCCTACAATGAGCAGTTCTTC.

The chain employs TRBV11-3 and TRBJ2-3; D possibly corresponds to TRBD1 (5 bases). Deletions cut 0 bases from V and 0 bases from J, with 16 bases between. The CDR3 has 18 amino acids. The germline V gene encodes CDR1 SGHNT and CDR2 YENEEA. The chain's CDR3 is CASSLDPAGSASTDTQYF. The CDR3 nucleotides read TGTGCCAGCAGCTTAGACCCCGCAGGGTCGGCTAGCACAGATACGCAGTATTTT.

The chain carries TRBV7-9 and TRBJ2-7; D gene unclear. The germline V gene encodes CDR1 SEHNR and CDR2 FQNEAQ (reference sequence). This CDR3 has 14 residues. With 3 bases removed from V and 0 bases from J, the gap between germline ends came to 9 bases. The DNA of the CDR3 is TGTGCCAGCAGCTTCGCGTTCGGCTCCTACGAGCAGTACTTC. Translated: CASSFAFGSYEQYF.

This clone rates as large. The chain recombines TRBV7-8 with TRBJ2-1; TRBD2 agrees at 8 bases. CDR1 and CDR2 (germline): SGHVS, FQNEAQ. CDR3 length: 17 amino acids. Unmatched junction bases numbered 7, after V lost 3 bases and J lost 0 bases. The CDR3 protein is CASSFGLAVSSYNEQFF. The CDR3 region has the DNA TGTGCCAGCAGCTTCGGACTAGCCGTGAGCTCCTACAATGAGCAGTTCTTC.

The chain combines TRBV9 with TRBJ2-7; 7 bases map to TRBD1. CDR1 and CDR2 (germline): SGDLS, YYNGEE. V lost 4 bases and J lost 3; bases outside the gene matches: 10. The CDR3 loop spans 15 amino acids. CDR3 nucleotides: TGTGCCAGCAGCCCTCCCGGGACAGACATCTACGAGCAGTACTTC. Amino acids: CASSPPGTDIYEQYF.

The V and J genes are TRBV9 and TRBJ2-3; D is possibly TRBD1 (5 bases). The CDR3 has 14 residues. Trimming left V 0 bases short and J 5 bases short, with 10 bases between. The germline V gene has CDR1 SGDLS and CDR2 YYNGEE. The CDR3 sequence is CASSVEGLGDTQYF. CDR3 nucleotides: TGTGCCAGCAGCGTAGAGGGGTTAGGAGATACGCAGTATTTT.

The chain is built from TRBV5-4 and TRBJ2-3; TRBD2 agrees at 11 bases. Germline CDR1 is SGHNT and CDR2 is YYREEE (reference sequence). Trimming at V came to 2 bases and at J to 5 bases, leaving 4 bases not matched to a gene. The CDR3 is 15 amino acids. CDR3 sequence (DNA): TGTGCCAGCAGCTTAAGACTAGCGGGGCTAGATACGCAGTATTTT. Its translation is CASSLRLAGLDTQYF.

The rearrangement links TRBV4-1 to TRBJ1-6, with a tentative D call TRBD1 (6 bases). Trimming cost V 3 bases and J 0 bases, with 18 bases left between them. This CDR3 region has 19 residues. From germline, CDR1 is MGHRA and CDR2 YSYEKL. The CDR3, as DNA: TGCGCCAGCAGCCAGGAAGGGGGACTCCCAGACTCCTATAATTCACCCCTCCACTTT. Protein: CASSQEGGLPDSYNSPLHF.

This clone showed up just a few times. This sample includes further DNA sequences coding for the same CDR3. This rearrangement joins TRBV6-6 to TRBJ1-2; maybe TRBD1 (5 bases). Per the germline V gene, CDR1 is MNHNY and CDR2 is SVGAGI (reference sequence). The V and J ends lost 0 bases and 3 bases respectively, with 14 bases between them. This CDR3 has 16 residues. Here the CDR3 reads CASSYSKMVGDYGYTF. Here the CDR3 DNA reads TGTGCCAGCAGTTACTCGAAGATGGTGGGGGACTATGGCTACACCTTC.

The V call is TRBV27, the J call TRBJ1-6; D not certain. CDR3 length: 16 amino acids. In germline, CDR1 is MNHEY, CDR2 SMNVEV (reference sequence). V was clipped by 8 bases and J by 7 bases, with 21 bases between them. The CDR3 here is CASPPPETFENSPLHF. The CDR3 DNA follows: TGTGCCAGCCCCCCCCCAGAGACCTTTGAAAATTCACCCCTCCACTTT.

The chain employs TRBV7-9 and TRBJ2-7; tentatively, D is TRBD2 (5 bases). Germline loops: CDR1 SEHNR, CDR2 FQNEAQ (reference sequence). Trimming cost V 1 base and J 7 bases, with 11 bases left between them. This CDR3 spans 13 amino acids. Here the CDR3 reads CASSLGGLGEQYF. The CDR3 DNA is TGTGCCAGCAGCTTAGGAGGGCTGGGGGAGCAGTACTTC.

The genes are TRBV9 and TRBJ1-5; the D is unclear. In germline, CDR1 is SGDLS, CDR2 YYNGEE. The ends were cut back, 4 bases at V and 3 bases at J, with 14 bases in the middle. The CDR3 length is 15 residues. This CDR3 reads CASSTDGKLNQPQHF. The CDR3 nucleotides read TGTGCCAGCAGCACGGACGGGAAACTCAATCAGCCCCAGCATTTT.